These 5 T cell receptor beta chains were sequenced from one sample in a study of cytotoxic CD8 clonotypes in ibrutinib-treated CLL. Clones were read by immunoSEQ multiplex PCR, and TCRdb kept only the in-frame ones, dropping some. The table has 250,000 to 350,000 clones, roughly three quarters seen once. The input for sequencing was PBMCs, taken at disease progression, from a patient treated with ibrutinib. The receptors originated from a human donor with chronic lymphocytic leukemia.

V gene TRBV19 combines with J gene TRBJ2-3, with 10 positions matching TRBD1. Germline loops: CDR1 LNHDA, CDR2 SQIVND (reference sequence). With V trimmed by 4 bases and J by 1 base, 5 bases remained unmatched. The CDR3 consists of 16 residues. CDR3 protein: CASSKGDRGGTDTQYF. The CDR3 DNA reads as TGTGCCAGTAGTAAGGGGGACAGGGGAGGCACAGATACGCAGTATTTT.

The chain uses TRBV4-1 and TRBJ1-4; D is undetermined. V dropped 0 bases and J dropped 5 bases, with 13 bases sitting between them. Germline loops: CDR1 MGHRA, CDR2 YSYEKL. The CDR3 contains 16 residues. The CDR3 is CASSQEVETGNEKLFF. Here the CDR3 DNA reads TGCGCCAGCAGCCAAGAGGTGGAGACGGGGAATGAAAAACTGTTTTTT.

The rearrangement uses TRBV5-1 and TRBJ1-6; D gene uncertain. The CDR3 covers 14 residues. Germline-derived CDR1 and CDR2 are SGHRS and YFSETQ. The V end was cut by 2 bases, the J end by 5 bases, with 8 bases between. CDR3 sequence (DNA): TGCGCCAGCAGCTTCTCCAACAATAATTCACCCCTCCACTTT. Translated, it gives CASSFSNNNSPLHF.

CDR3 DNA: TGTGCCAGTACTGATAGCTATGGCTACACCTTC. Translation gives CASTDSYGYTF. The V call is TRBV19, the J call TRBJ1-2; D unresolved. This CDR3 region has 11 residues. CDR1 LNHDA and CDR2 SQIVND come from the germline V gene (reference sequence). The germline V and J ends were trimmed by 7 bases and 4 bases, with 7 bases remaining between them.

V and J are TRBV7-8 and TRBJ1-6; tentative D call: TRBD1 (6 bases). Trimming left V 2 bases short and J 6 bases short, with 11 bases between. Germline V gene sequence: CDR1 SGHVS, CDR2 FQNEAQ. The CDR3 is made up of 15 amino acids. CDR3 coding DNA: TGTGCCAGCAGCTTATGGGGGGCTACTAATTCACCCCTCCACTTT. It translates to CASSLWGATNSPLHF.